These 26 T cell receptor beta chains were sequenced from one sample in a study of CD8 T cells in ankylosing spondylitis. TCRdb redid the calling of the 5' RACE reads with MiXCR, one entry per CDR3 protein. In the table there are 210,000 or so distinct CDR3 sequences, about a quarter of which are singletons. The sequencing input was blood, either unsorted or a sorted T cell fraction (not recorded which). These receptors all stem from a male donor with ankylosing spondylitis or in good health (not recorded which).

In this sample, this clonotype turned up a few times. The genes are TRBV7-2 and TRBJ2-3; D call uncertain. V was pared by 6 bases and J by 0 bases, with 10 bases between. The CDR3 is made up of 14 amino acids. Germline V gives CDR1 SGHTA, CDR2 FQGNSA. The CDR3 region is CASRVTGSTDTQYF. The CDR3 nucleotides read TGTGCCAGCAGAGTGACCGGTAGCACAGATACGCAGTATTTT. Looking up the rest from reference TRBV7-2 and TRBJ2-3 gives the full variable domain: GAGVSQSPSNKVTEKGKDVELRCDPISGHTALYWYRQSLGQGLEFLIYFQGNSAPDKSGLPSDRFSAERTGGSVSTLTIQRTQQEDSAVYLCASRVTGSTDTQYFGPGTRLTVL.

This clonotype occurred a few times. The rearrangement joins TRBV3-1 to TRBJ2-5; TRBD1 matches 10 bases. Germline V gene data show CDR1 as LGHDT and CDR2 as YNNKEL (reference sequence). There are 17 residues in the CDR3. Trimming took 3 bases from V and 4 from J; bases not matched to a gene: 11. The CDR3 sequence: CASSQHQRGTGVETQYF. The CDR3 DNA sequence: TGTGCCAGCAGCCAGCACCAGCGTGGGACAGGGGTAGAGACCCAGTACTTC.

The genes are TRBV4-2 and TRBJ2-2; 8 bases fit TRBD2. The CDR3 sequence is 18 residues long. Germline CDR1 is LGHNA and CDR2 is YNFKEQ. V gave up 1 base and J gave up 5 bases; unmatched junction bases: 12. DNA for the CDR3: TGTGCCAGCAGCCAAGGACCCGGGAGGGCCGGTGAAACCGGGGAGCTGTTTTTT. It specifies CASSQGPGRAGETGELFF.

V and J are TRBV20-1 and TRBJ2-7, with a possible D match to TRBD2 (5 bases). Per germline, CDR1 DFQATT and CDR2 SNEGSKA (reference sequence). The CDR3 totals 16 residues. V lost 5 bases, J lost 3 bases, and 23 bases lay in between. CDR3 protein: CSAPSGEGADGYEQYF. The CDR3 DNA is TGCAGTGCTCCCTCCGGAGAGGGAGCAGATGGCTACGAGCAGTACTTC.

This chain links TRBV29-1 with TRBJ1-5, with 7 bases aligning to TRBD1. The CDR3 extends over 13 amino acids. Trimming at V came to 4 bases and at J to 3 bases, leaving 3 bases not matched to a gene. The V gene's germline CDR1 is SQVTM and CDR2 ANQGSEA. The DNA of the CDR3 is TGCAGCGTTGCCGACAGGGCCAATCAGCCCCAGCATTTT. Translating gives CSVADRANQPQHF.

In its sample, this clonotype was seen many times. The chain joins TRBV20-1 to TRBJ1-3; 8 bases agree with TRBD1. This CDR3 comprises 16 residues. Trimming took 6 bases from V and 0 from J; bases not matched to a gene: 10. Germline V gene sequence: CDR1 DFQATT, CDR2 SNEGSKA (reference sequence). Here the CDR3 reads CSASPGGPFSGNTIYF. CDR3 in DNA: TGCAGTGCAAGTCCAGGGGGCCCCTTCTCTGGAAACACCATATATTTT.

At least ten counts were recorded for this clonotype. This chain links TRBV20-1 with TRBJ1-5; maybe TRBD1 (5 bases). The germline CDR1 and CDR2 sequences are DFQATT and SNEGSKA (reference sequence). V was shortened by 1 base and J by 4 bases, with 8 bases between the two germline ends. The CDR3 consists of 13 residues. The CDR3 DNA follows: TGCAGTGCTAGAGTATCAGGGAATCAGCCCCAGCATTTT. This gives the protein CSARVSGNQPQHF.

This clonotype was seen ten or more times. This chain uses TRBV4-2 with TRBJ2-3; D not certain. This CDR3 has 14 amino acids. Germline assignment: CDR1 LGHNA and CDR2 YNFKEQ. V was shortened by 0 bases and J by 9 bases, with 13 bases between the two germline ends. The CDR3 DNA follows: TGTGCCAGCAGCCAAGATCAGGTGGCTTGGACGCAGTATTTT. Its translation is CASSQDQVAWTQYF.

This chain links TRBV9 with TRBJ2-5; D is possibly TRBD2 (6 bases). Germline values: CDR1 SGDLS, CDR2 YYNGEE. Trimming left V 4 bases short and J 2 bases short, with 18 bases between. The CDR3 totals 16 residues. The CDR3: CASSPLGVAAQETQYF. CDR3 nucleotide sequence: TGTGCCAGCAGCCCCTTAGGAGTAGCGGCGCAAGAGACCCAGTACTTC. Drawing the rest from reference TRBV9 and TRBJ2-5, the complete variable domain is DSGVTQTPKHLITATGQRVTLRCSPRSGDLSVYWYQQSLDQGLQFLIQYYNGEERAKGNILERFSAQQFPDLHSELNLSSLELGDSALYFCASSPLGVAAQETQYFGPGTRLLVL.

This clonotype was seen ten or more times. The rearrangement uses TRBV3-1 and TRBJ1-1; 7 bases align to TRBD1. The CDR3 sequence is 14 residues long. Looked up from germline, CDR1 is LGHDT and CDR2 is YNNKEL (reference sequence). Trimming took 4 bases from V and 3 from J; bases not matched to a gene: 5. For the CDR3, the DNA is TGTGCCAGCAGCCGCGGACAGGCGGACACTGAAGCTTTCTTT. Protein: CASSRGQADTEAFF.

This clonotype was counted at least ten times. The J gene is TRBJ2-1, the V gene TRBV20-1; TRBD2 matches 13 bases. This CDR3 spans 16 amino acids. V shed 4 bases and J 4 bases; nucleotides not matched to a gene: 7. Germline assignment: CDR1 DFQATT and CDR2 SNEGSKA (reference sequence). The CDR3 protein is CSATVTSGRVYNEQFF. The CDR3 region has the DNA TGCAGTGCTACCGTTACTAGCGGGAGGGTTTACAATGAGCAGTTCTTC.

The rearrangement links TRBV29-1 to TRBJ2-3; 9 nucleotides agree with TRBD2. Germline CDR1 SQVTM, CDR2 ANQGSEA. The CDR3 contains 14 residues. Germline trimming cut 7 bases from V and 1 base from J; bases unmatched to any gene: 6. The CDR3 DNA reads as TGCAGCGCCATTAGACTAGCGGGCACAGATACGCAGTATTTT. This encodes CSAIRLAGTDTQYF.

This clonotype was observed many times. The CDR3 reads CASSLTDLTYNEQFF. DNA for the CDR3: TGTGCCAGCAGCTTGACTGACCTAACCTACAATGAGCAGTTCTTC. The chain has TRBV5-5 and TRBJ2-1, with D hard to call. This CDR3 region has 15 residues. V was pared by 1 base and J by 2 bases, with 10 bases between. Germline-derived CDR1 and CDR2 are SGHKS and YYEKEE (reference sequence).

This clonotype was counted ten times or more. The rearrangement uses TRBV6-1 and TRBJ2-7; TRBD2 is a possible D gene (5 bases). The V end lost 7 bases, the J end lost 3 bases, and 13 bases lay between the germline ends. This CDR3 comprises 13 residues. CDR1 is MNHNS and CDR2 is SASEGT in the germline V gene. For the CDR3, the DNA is TGTGCCAGCACACGGGGTCTGGGCTACGAGCAGTACTTC. Protein: CASTRGLGYEQYF.

This sequence joins TRBV5-1 and TRBJ1-2; no clear D gene. Germline CDR1 and CDR2: SGHRS and YFSETQ. The V gene lost 1 base and the J gene lost 2 bases, with 21 bases spanning the gap. The length of the CDR3 is 18 residues. The CDR3 loop reads CASSLSPTINPPNYGYTF. CDR3 DNA: TGCGCCAGCAGCTTGAGTCCGACCATCAACCCCCCAAACTATGGCTACACCTTC. The full variable domain, rest sourced from reference TRBV5-1 and TRBJ1-2, is KAGVTQTPRYLIKTRGQQVTLSCSPISGHRSVSWYQQTPGQGLQFLFEYFSETQRNKGNFPGRFSGRQFSNSRSEMNVSTLELGDSALYLCASSLSPTINPPNYGYTFGSGTRLTVV.

This clonotype was seen more than once but under ten times. The V gene is TRBV7-2, the J gene TRBJ2-1, with 10 nucleotides matching TRBD2. After removal of 3 bases from V and 4 bases from J, the junction contained 18 bases not matched to a gene. Germline loops: CDR1 SGHTA, CDR2 FQGNSA. The length of the CDR3 is 20 residues. The CDR3 nucleotides are TGTGCCAGCAGCTTGCGAGGTTTGGCGTCTAGCGGGAGTCTTTACAATGAGCAGTTCTTC. Its protein is CASSLRGLASSGSLYNEQFF.

In its sample, this clonotype was seen many times. The chain joins TRBV20-1 to TRBJ2-5, with unresolved D. V was clipped by 4 bases and J by 2 bases, with 8 bases between them. The CDR3 is 12 residues long. The germline gives CDR1 DFQATT, CDR2 SNEGSKA (reference sequence). The DNA of the CDR3 is TGCAGTGCTACAATGATTCAAGAGACCCAGTACTTC. It codes for CSATMIQETQYF.

This clonotype has ten or more counts. The V and J genes are TRBV25-1 and TRBJ1-6, with D possibly TRBD1 on 5 matching bases. Per germline, CDR1 MGHDK and CDR2 SYGVNS. This CDR3 comprises 14 residues. V lost 6 bases and J 7 bases, leaving 13 bases between the germline ends. The CDR3, as DNA: TGTGCCAGCAGCTTGACCGGGGGGAATTCACCCCTCCACTTT. This sequence encodes CASSLTGGNSPLHF.

The rearrangement joins TRBV10-3 to TRBJ2-1; D ambiguous. This CDR3 has 10 amino acids. The germline V gene encodes CDR1 ENHRY and CDR2 SYGVKD. V was shortened by 10 bases and J by 4 bases, with 5 bases between the two germline ends. CDR3 in amino acids: CATYYNEQFF. The CDR3 DNA reads as TGTGCCACGTATTACAATGAGCAGTTCTTC.

In its sample, this clonotype was seen many times. The chain employs TRBV29-1 and TRBJ2-5; TRBD1 aligns across 7 bases. In germline, CDR1 is SQVTM, CDR2 ANQGSEA. Trimming at V came to 5 bases and at J to 5 bases, leaving 5 bases not matched to a gene. This CDR3 has 12 amino acids. The CDR3 here is CSVFDRAETQYF. The CDR3 nucleotides read TGCAGCGTTTTCGACAGGGCTGAGACCCAGTACTTC.

The sample holds many counts of this clonotype. The chain employs TRBV6-2 or TRBV6-3 and TRBJ2-1; D remains ambiguous. Between the trimmed V and J ends, which lost 6 bases and 4 bases, there was a span of 16 bases. Germline lookup yields CDR1 MNHEY and CDR2 SVGEGT. The CDR3 runs to 15 residues. In DNA form, the CDR3 reads TGTGCCAGCAGCAAGACTGGCCCTAGATACAATGAGCAGTTCTTC. It translates to CASSKTGPRYNEQFF.

The chain uses TRBV12-3 or TRBV12-4 and TRBJ1-5, with D hard to call. The ends were cut back, 4 bases at V and 1 base at J, with 8 bases in the middle. The CDR3 contains 14 residues. Here the CDR3 reads CASSSHRSNQPQHF. CDR3 DNA: TGTGCCAGCAGTTCTCACAGAAGCAATCAGCCCCAGCATTTT.

This clonotype was detected a few times. The chain uses TRBV6-5 and TRBJ2-1, with a tentative D call TRBD1 (6 bases). The CDR3 covers 18 residues. The V end lost 6 bases, the J end lost 0 bases, and 21 bases lay between the germline ends. From germline, CDR1 is MNHEY and CDR2 SVGAGI. The CDR3 loop is CASSYLRGTQSSYNEQFF. The CDR3 nucleotides are TGTGCCAGCAGCTATTTAAGGGGGACGCAGAGCTCCTACAATGAGCAGTTCTTC.

This clonotype came up many times. The genes are TRBV20-1 and TRBJ2-7, with D possibly TRBD2 on 5 matching bases. Germline V gene lookup returns CDR1 DFQATT and CDR2 SNEGSKA (reference sequence). With 0 bases removed from V and 4 bases from J, the gap between germline ends came to 13 bases. This CDR3 is built from 14 residues. This CDR3 reads CSARDTNGVYEQYF. For the CDR3, the DNA is TGCAGTGCTAGAGATACTAACGGGGTGTACGAGCAGTACTTC.

This clonotype has more than one count but fewer than ten. The chain carries TRBV20-1 and TRBJ1-4; D gene uncertain. Trimming stripped 0 bases from V and 5 bases from J, with 16 bases between. The germline CDR1 and CDR2 sequences are DFQATT and SNEGSKA (reference sequence). The CDR3 has 16 residues. CDR3 loop: CSARDLPGRANEKLFF. CDR3 nucleotide sequence: TGCAGTGCTAGAGATCTTCCTGGACGAGCAAATGAAAAACTGTTTTTT.

The V call is TRBV4-3, the J call TRBJ2-4, with D possibly matching TRBD2 (6 bases). The CDR3 covers 16 residues. Germline V lookup: CDR1 LGHNA, CDR2 YSLEER. V gave up 0 bases and J gave up 7 bases, with 16 bases separating them. CDR3 region: CASSQDMRDPPNIQYF. The CDR3 nucleotides read TGCGCCAGCAGCCAAGACATGCGGGATCCTCCCAACATTCAGTACTTC.